This T cell receptor beta chain emerged from a study of OX40 agonist ivuxolimab in advanced cancers. For the study at large: Subjects had a mean age of around 63 years, with a range of about 23 to 79; around 80% were male. Having had anti-PD-1, anti-PD-L1 or anti-CTLA-4 therapy before was allowed, and over 35% had some.

About this clone: Its matching antigen is unknown.

Study-level points and caveats: Still undetermined is the antigen specificity of the expanded peripheral T cells.

This CDR3 is 11 amino acids long. CDR1 and CDR2 (germline): SQVTM, ANQGSEA. V was clipped by 6 bases and J by 12 bases, with 15 bases between them. Individuals having autoimmune disease history or systemic immunosuppression were not enrolled. Produced via immunoSEQ multiplex PCR; TCRdb's table is partial and in-frame only. The sample carries tens of thousands of clones, about 93% recorded once. The source material was CD4+ or CD8+ T cells sorted from blood, sampled in a trial of the OX40 agonist ivuxolimab. This receptor was obtained from an adult with an advanced solid tumor such as melanoma, head and neck, liver or kidney cancer. The chain combines TRBV29-1 with TRBJ2-1, with D hard to call. CDR3 in amino acids: CSVNLNDVQFF. The CDR3 DNA follows: TGCAGCGTAAACCTCAATGACGTGCAGTTCTTC.